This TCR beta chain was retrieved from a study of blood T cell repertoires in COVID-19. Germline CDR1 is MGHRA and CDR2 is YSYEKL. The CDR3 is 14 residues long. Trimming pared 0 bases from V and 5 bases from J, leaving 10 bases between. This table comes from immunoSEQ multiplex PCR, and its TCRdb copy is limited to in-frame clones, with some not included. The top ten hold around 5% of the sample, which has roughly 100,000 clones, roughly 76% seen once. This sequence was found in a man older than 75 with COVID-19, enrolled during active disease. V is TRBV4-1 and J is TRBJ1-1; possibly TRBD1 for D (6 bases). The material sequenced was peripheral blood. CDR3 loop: CASSQDTGRTEAFF. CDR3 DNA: TGCGCCAGCAGCCAAGACACAGGGCGGACTGAAGCTTTCTTT.